The present T cell receptor (beta chain) was sequenced within a study of T-cell reconstitution after alpha-beta-depleted transplantation in children. This CDR3 region has 17 residues. Trimming at V came to 4 bases and at J to 5 bases, leaving 13 bases not matched to a gene. TCRbeta library preparation incorporated unique molecular identifiers. TCRdb redid the calling of the PCR reads with MiXCR, one entry per CDR3 protein. The sample contains about 190,000 distinct CDR3 sequences, about 6.4% of which appear only once. Ten or more counts support this clonotype. The chain couples TRBV12-3 or TRBV12-4 to TRBJ2-1; 8 bases align to TRBD1. This specimen consisted of PBMCs from the stem cell graft donor, obtained from the stem cell graft. The clonotype comes from a human donor who donated a stem cell graft to a child with Wiskott-Aldrich syndrome. CDR3 DNA: TGTGCCAGCAGTTACAAAACTCAGGGGGCCCCTGACAATGAGCAGTTCTTC. Its protein product is CASSYKTQGAPDNEQFF.